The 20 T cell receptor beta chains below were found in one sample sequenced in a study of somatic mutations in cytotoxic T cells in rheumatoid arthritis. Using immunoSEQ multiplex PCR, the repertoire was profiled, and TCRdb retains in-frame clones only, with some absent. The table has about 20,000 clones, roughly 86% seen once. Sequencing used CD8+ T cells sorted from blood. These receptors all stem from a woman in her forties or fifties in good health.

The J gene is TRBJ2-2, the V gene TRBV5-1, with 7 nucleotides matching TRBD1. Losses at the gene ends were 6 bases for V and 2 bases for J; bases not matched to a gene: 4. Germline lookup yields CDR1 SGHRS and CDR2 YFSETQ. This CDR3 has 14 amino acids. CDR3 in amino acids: CASTGTDNTGELFF. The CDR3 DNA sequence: TGCGCCAGCACCGGGACAGATAACACCGGGGAGCTGTTTTTT.

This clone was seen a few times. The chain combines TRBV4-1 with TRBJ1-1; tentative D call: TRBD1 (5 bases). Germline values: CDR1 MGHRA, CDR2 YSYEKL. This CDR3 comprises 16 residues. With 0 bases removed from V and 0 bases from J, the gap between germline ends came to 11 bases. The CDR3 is CASSQEPGTVNTEAFF. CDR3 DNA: TGCGCCAGCAGCCAAGAGCCCGGGACGGTGAACACTGAAGCTTTCTTT.

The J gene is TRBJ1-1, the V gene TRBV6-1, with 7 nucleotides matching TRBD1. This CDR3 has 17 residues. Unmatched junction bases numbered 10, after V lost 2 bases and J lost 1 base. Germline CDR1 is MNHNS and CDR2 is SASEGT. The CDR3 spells CASSEIVGGGQNTEAFF. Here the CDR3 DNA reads TGTGCCAGCAGTGAAATAGTAGGGGGCGGCCAGAACACTGAAGCTTTCTTT.

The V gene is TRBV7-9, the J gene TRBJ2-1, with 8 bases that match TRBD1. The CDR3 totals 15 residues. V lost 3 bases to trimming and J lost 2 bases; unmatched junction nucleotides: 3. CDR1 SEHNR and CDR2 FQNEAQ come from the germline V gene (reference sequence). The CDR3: CASSLTGDPYNEQFF. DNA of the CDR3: TGTGCCAGCAGCTTGACAGGGGATCCCTACAATGAGCAGTTCTTC.

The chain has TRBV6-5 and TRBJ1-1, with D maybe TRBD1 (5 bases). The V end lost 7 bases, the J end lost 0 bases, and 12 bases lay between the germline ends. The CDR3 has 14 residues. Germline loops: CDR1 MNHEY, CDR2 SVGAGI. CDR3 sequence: CASTPRGMNTEAFF. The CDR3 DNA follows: TGTGCCAGCACCCCAAGGGGTATGAACACTGAAGCTTTCTTT.

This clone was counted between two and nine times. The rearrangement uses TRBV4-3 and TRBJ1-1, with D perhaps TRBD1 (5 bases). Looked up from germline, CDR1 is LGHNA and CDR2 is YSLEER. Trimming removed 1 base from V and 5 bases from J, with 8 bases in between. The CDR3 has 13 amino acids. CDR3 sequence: CASSQGTPTEAFF. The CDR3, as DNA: TGCGCCAGCAGCCAAGGGACACCGACTGAAGCTTTCTTT.

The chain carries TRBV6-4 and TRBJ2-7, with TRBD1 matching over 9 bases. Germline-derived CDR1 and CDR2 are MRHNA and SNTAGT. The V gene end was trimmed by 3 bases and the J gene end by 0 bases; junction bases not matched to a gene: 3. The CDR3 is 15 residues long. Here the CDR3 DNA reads TGTGCCAGCAGTGAACAGGGGGCGATCTCCTACGAGCAGTACTTC. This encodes CASSEQGAISYEQYF.

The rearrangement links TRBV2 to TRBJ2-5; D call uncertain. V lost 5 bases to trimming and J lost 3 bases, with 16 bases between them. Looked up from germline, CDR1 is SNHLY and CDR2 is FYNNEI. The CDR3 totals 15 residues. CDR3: CASSLRQRVKETQYF. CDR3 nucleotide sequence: TGTGCCAGCAGTCTTCGCCAGAGAGTAAAAGAGACCCAGTACTTC.

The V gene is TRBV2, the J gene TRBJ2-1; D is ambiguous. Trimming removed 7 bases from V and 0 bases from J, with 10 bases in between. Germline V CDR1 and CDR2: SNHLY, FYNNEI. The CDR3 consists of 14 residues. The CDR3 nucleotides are TGTGCCAGCACACCGAAGAGCTCCTACAATGAGCAGTTCTTC. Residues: CASTPKSSYNEQFF.

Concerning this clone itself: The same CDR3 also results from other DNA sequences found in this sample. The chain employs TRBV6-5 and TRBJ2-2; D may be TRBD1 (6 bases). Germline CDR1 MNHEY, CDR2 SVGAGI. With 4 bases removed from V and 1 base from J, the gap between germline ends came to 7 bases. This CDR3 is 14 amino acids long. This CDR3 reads CASSWGQNTGELFF. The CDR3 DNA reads TGTGCCAGCAGTTGGGGACAGAACACCGGGGAGCTGTTTTTT.

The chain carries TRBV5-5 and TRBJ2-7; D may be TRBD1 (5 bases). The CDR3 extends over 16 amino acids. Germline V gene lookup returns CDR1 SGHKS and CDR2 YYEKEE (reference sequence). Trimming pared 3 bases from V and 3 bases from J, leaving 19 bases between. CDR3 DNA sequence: TGTGCCAGCAGCTACTCCAAGGTTGGGGCCCTCTACGAGCAGTACGTC. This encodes CASSYSKVGALYEQYV.

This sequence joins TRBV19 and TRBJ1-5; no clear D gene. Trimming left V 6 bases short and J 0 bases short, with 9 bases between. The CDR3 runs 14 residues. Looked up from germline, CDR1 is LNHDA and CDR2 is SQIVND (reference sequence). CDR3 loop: CASRQSYSNQPQHF. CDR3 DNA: TGTGCCAGTAGGCAGAGCTATAGCAATCAGCCCCAGCATTTT.

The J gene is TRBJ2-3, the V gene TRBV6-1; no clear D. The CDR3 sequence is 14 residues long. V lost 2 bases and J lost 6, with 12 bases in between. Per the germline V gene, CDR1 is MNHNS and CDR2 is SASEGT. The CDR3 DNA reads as TGTGCCAGCAGTGAAATAAGGGCGGCGGATACGCAGTATTTT. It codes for CASSEIRAADTQYF.

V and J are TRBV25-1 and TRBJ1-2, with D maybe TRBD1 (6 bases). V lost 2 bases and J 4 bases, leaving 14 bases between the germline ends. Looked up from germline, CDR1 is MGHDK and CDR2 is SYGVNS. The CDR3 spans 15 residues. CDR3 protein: CASSEGVGGGYGYTF. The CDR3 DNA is TGTGCCAGCAGTGAAGGCGTGGGGGGCGGCTATGGCTACACCTTC.

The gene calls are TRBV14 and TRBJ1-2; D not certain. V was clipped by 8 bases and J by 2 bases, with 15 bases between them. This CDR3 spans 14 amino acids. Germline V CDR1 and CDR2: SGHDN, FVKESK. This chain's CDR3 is CASGPWPLNYGYTF. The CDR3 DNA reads TGTGCCAGCGGCCCGTGGCCATTGAACTATGGCTACACCTTC.

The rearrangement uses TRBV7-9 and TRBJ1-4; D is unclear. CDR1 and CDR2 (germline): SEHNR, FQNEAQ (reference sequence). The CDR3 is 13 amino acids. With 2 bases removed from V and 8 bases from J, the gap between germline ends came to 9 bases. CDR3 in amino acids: CASSLLGSEKLFF. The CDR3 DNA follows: TGTGCCAGCAGCTTATTGGGGAGCGAAAAACTGTTTTTT.

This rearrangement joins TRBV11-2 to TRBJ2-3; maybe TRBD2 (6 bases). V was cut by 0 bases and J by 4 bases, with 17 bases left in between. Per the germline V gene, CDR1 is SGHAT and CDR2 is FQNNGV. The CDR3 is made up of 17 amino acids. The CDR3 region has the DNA TGTGCCAGCAGCTTAGACTTCGGCGGGGTGGCGTCAGATACGCAGTATTTT. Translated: CASSLDFGGVASDTQYF.

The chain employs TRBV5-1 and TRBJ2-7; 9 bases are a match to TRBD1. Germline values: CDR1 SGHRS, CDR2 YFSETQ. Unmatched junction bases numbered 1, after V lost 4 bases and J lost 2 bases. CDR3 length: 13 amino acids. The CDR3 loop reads CASSRTGAYEQYF. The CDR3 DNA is TGCGCCAGCAGCCGGACAGGGGCCTACGAGCAGTACTTC.

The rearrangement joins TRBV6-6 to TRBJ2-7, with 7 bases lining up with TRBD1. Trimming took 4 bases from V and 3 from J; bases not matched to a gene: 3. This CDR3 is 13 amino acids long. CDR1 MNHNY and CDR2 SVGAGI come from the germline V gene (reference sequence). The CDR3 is CASSSRDSYEQYF. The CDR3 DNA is TGTGCCAGCAGTTCCCGGGACAGCTACGAGCAGTACTTC.

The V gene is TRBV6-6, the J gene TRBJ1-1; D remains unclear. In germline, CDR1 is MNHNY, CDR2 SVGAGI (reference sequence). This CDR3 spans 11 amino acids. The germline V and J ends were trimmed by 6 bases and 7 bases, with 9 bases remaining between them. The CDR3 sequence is CASSPLIEAFF. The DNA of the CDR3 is TGTGCCAGCAGCCCTCTTATTGAAGCTTTCTTT.